This T cell receptor (beta chain) was sequenced for a study of blood T cell repertoires in COVID-19. About the research overall: Italy, Spain and the United States were the sources of the convalescent and acute COVID-19 samples.

Profiled with immunoSEQ multiplex PCR; TCRdb holds only in-frame clones, not every one. The sample lists 200,000 to 250,000 clones, approximately 84% occurring once. Cohorts were determined from participant-reported clinical history. The sequenced material came from PBMCs or T cells enriched from blood (not recorded which). This clonotype originated in a man aged 35 to 55 who had recovered from COVID-19.

CDR3 protein: CASSLGGYNEKLFF. The CDR3 bases are TGCGCCAGCAGCTTAGGGGGTTATAATGAAAAACTGTTTTTT. This chain joins TRBV5-1 and TRBJ1-4; D possibly corresponds to TRBD1 (6 bases). CDR1 is SGHRS and CDR2 is YFSETQ in the germline V gene. V shed 2 bases and J shed 4 bases, with 9 bases lying between them. This CDR3 contains 14 residues.